This TCR beta chain came from a study of blood T cell repertoires in COVID-19. Study-level background: PBMCs, B-cell-depleted T cells, or T cells were the source of the cDNA or gDNA that made up the material.

Participants, about 18 to 100 years old, spanned fewer than 25 US areas. Data came from immunoSEQ multiplex PCR; TCRdb stores just in-frame clones and leaves some out. Counted here are fewer than 450,000 clones, less than 95% occurring once; the ten biggest clones make up about 0.63%. CDR1 is SNHLY, CDR2 FYNNEI, per germline. Trimming took 1 base from V and 0 from J, leaving 12 bases between them. The CDR3 spans 16 residues. The sequence was collected from a man aged 18 to 30 who had recovered from COVID-19. This rearrangement joins TRBV2 to TRBJ1-1; D ambiguous. The specimen was PBMCs or T cells enriched from blood (not recorded which). The chain's CDR3 is CASSEESPRVNTEAFF. The DNA for the CDR3 is TGTGCCAGCAGTGAAGAATCCCCGCGGGTGAACACTGAAGCTTTCTTT.